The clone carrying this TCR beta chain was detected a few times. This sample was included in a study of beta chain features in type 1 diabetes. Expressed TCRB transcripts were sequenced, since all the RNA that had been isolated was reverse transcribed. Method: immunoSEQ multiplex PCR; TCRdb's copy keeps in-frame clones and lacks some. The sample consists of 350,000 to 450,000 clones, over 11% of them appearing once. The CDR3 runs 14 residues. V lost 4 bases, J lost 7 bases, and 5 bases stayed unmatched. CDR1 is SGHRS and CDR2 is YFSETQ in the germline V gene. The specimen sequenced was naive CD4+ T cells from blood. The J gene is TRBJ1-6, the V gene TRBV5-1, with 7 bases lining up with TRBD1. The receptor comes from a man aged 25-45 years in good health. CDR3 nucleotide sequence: TGCGCCAGCAGCACTGGGACAGCGAATTCACCCCTCCACTTT. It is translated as CASSTGTANSPLHF.